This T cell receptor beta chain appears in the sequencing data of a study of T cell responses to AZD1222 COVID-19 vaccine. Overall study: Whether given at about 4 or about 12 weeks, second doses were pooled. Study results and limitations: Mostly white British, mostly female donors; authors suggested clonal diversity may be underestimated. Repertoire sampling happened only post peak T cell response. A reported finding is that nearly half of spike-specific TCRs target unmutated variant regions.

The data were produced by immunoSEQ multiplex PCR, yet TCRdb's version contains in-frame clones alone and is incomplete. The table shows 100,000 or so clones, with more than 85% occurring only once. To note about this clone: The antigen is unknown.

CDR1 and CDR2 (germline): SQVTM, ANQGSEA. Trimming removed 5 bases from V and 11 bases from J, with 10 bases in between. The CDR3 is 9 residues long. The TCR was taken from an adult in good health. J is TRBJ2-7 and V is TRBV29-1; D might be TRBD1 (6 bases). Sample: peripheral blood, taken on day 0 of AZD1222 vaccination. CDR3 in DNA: TGCAGCGTTAGAAAGGGGGAGTACTTC. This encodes CSVRKGEYF.